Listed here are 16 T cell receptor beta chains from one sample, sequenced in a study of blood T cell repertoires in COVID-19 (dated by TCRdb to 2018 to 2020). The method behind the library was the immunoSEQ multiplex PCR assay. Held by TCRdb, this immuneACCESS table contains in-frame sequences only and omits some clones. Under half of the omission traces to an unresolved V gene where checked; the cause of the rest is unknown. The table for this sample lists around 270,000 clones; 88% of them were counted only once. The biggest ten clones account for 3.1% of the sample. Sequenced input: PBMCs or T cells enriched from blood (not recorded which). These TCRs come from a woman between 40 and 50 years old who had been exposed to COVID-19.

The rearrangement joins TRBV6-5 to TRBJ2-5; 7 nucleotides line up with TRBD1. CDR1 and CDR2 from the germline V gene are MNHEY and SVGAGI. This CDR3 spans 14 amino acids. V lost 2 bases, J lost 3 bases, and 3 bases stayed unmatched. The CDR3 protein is CASSYPQGKETQYF. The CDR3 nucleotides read TGTGCCAGCAGTTACCCACAGGGGAAAGAGACCCAGTACTTC.

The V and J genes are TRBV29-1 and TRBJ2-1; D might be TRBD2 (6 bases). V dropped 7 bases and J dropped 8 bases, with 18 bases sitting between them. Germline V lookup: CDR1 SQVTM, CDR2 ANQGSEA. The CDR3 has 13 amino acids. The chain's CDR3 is CSALGRSGDEQFF. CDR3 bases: TGCAGCGCCCTGGGACGTTCGGGGGATGAGCAGTTCTTC.

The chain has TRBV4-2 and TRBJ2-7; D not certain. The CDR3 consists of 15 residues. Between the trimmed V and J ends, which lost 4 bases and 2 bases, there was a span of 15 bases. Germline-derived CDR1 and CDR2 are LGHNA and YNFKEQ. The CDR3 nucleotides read TGTGCCAGCAGCCCCTTTGGGCCGATGGCCTACGAGCAGTACTTC. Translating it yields CASSPFGPMAYEQYF.

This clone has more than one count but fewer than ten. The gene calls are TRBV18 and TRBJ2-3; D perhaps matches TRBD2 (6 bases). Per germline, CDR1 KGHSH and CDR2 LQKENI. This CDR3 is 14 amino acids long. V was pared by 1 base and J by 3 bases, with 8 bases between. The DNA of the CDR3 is TGTGCCAGCTCACCACGCGGGAAAACAGATACGCAGTATTTT. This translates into CASSPRGKTDTQYF. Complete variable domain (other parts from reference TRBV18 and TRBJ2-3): NAGVMQNPRHLVRRRGQEARLRCSPMKGHSHVYWYRQLPEEGLKFMVYLQKENIIDESGMPKERFSAEFPKEGPSILRIQQVVRGDSAAYFCASSPRGKTDTQYFGPGTRLTVL.

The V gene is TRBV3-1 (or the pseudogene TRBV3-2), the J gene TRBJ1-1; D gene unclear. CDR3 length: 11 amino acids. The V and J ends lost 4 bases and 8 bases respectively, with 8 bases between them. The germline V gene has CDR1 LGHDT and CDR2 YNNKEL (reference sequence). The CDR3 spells CASSLRNEAFF. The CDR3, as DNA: TGTGCCAGCAGCCTCAGGAACGAAGCTTTCTTT.

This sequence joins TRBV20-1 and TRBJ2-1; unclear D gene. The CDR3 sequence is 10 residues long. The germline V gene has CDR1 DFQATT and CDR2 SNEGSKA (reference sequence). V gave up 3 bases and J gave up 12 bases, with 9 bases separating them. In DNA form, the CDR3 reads TGCAGTGCTAGTCGCGGAGCGCAGTTCTTC. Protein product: CSASRGAQFF.

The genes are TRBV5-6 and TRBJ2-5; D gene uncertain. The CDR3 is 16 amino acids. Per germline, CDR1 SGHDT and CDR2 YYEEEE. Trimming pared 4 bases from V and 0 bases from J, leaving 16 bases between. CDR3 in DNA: TGTGCCAGCAGCCTAACCTACCAATTGTACCAAGAGACCCAGTACTTC. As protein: CASSLTYQLYQETQYF.

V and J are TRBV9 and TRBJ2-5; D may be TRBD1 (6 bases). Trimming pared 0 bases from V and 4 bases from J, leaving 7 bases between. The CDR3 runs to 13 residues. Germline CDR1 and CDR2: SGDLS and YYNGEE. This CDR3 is CASSVGGRETQYF. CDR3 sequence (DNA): TGTGCCAGCAGCGTAGGGGGGCGAGAGACCCAGTACTTC.

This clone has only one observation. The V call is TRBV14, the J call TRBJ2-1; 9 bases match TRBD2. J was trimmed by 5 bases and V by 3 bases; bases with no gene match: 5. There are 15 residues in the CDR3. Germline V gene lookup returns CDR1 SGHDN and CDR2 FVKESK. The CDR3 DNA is TGTGCCAGCAGCCAGCTAGCGGGATCTGACAATGAGCAGTTCTTC. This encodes CASSQLAGSDNEQFF.

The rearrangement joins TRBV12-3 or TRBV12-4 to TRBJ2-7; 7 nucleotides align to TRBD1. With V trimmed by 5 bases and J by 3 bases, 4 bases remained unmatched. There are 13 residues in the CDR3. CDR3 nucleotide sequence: TGTGCCAGCAGTCAGGGGGTCCTCTACGAGCAGTACTTC. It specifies CASSQGVLYEQYF.

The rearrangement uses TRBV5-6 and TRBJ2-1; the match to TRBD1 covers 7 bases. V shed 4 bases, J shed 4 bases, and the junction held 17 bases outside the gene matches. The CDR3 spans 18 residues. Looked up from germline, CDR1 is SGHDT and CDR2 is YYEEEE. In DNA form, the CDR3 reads TGTGCCAGCAGCAACAGGGGCATCCGAGACTTTCCTTACAATGAGCAGTTCTTC. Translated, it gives CASSNRGIRDFPYNEQFF.

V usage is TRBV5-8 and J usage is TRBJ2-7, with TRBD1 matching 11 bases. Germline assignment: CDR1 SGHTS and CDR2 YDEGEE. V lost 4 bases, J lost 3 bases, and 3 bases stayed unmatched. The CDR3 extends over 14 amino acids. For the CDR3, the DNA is TGTGCCAGCAGCAAGGACAGGGGGCTCTACGAGCAGTACTTC. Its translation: CASSKDRGLYEQYF.

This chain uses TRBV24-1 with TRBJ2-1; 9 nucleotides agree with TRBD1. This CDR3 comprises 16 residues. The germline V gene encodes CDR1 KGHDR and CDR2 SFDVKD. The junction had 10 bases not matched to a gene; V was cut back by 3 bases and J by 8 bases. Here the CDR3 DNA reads TGTGCCACCAGTGATCCACCGGGACAGGGTTCGGATGAGCAGTTCTTC. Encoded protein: CATSDPPGQGSDEQFF.

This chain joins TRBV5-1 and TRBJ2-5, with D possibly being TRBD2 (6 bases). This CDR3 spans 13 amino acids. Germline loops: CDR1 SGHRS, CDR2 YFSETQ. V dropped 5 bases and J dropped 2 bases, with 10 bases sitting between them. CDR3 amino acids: CASSRGTQETQYF. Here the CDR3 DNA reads TGCGCCAGCAGTCGCGGGACTCAAGAGACCCAGTACTTC.

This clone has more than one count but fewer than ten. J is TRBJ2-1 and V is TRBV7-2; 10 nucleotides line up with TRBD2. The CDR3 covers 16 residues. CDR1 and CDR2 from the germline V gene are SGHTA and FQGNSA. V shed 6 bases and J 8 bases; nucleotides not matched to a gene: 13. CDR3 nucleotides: TGTGCCAGCAGATTTGAAAGCGGGAGGGGTACCCATGAGCAGTTCTTC. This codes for CASRFESGRGTHEQFF. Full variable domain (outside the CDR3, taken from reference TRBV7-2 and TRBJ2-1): GAGVSQSPSNKVTEKGKDVELRCDPISGHTALYWYRQSLGQGLEFLIYFQGNSAPDKSGLPSDRFSAERTGGSVSTLTIQRTQQEDSAVYLCASRFESGRGTHEQFFGPGTRLTVL.

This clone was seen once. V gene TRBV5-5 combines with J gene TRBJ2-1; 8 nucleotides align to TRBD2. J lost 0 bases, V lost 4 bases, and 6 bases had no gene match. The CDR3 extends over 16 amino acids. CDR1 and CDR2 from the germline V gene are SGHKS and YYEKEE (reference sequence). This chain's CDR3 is CASSHSGASSYNEQFF. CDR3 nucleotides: TGTGCCAGCAGCCATAGCGGGGCGAGCTCCTACAATGAGCAGTTCTTC.